Each of the 5 T cell receptor beta chains below was sequenced from the same sample in a study of CD8 T cells in Susac syndrome. RNA totalling roughly 0.5 to 1 ug underwent reverse transcription with random hexamers. TCRdb re-derived calls from the immunoSEQ multiplex PCR reads in MiXCR, one entry per CDR3 protein. This repertoire shows around 140,000 distinct CDR3 sequences, around 85% found once; its top ten account for around 0.51%. Sequencing was performed on CD8+ T cells from PBMCs. These receptors came from a human donor with multiple sclerosis.

The CDR3 DNA sequence: TGCGCCAGCAGCGTGACAGGGGTTTGGTCCTACGAGCAGTACTTC. It encodes CASSVTGVWSYEQYF. The chain uses TRBV5-1 and TRBJ2-7, with 8 bases matching TRBD1. Trimming took 4 bases from V and 1 from J; bases not matched to a gene: 7. Germline loops: CDR1 SGHRS, CDR2 YFSETQ. This CDR3 contains 15 residues.

V and J are TRBV6-1 and TRBJ2-2; 10 bases match TRBD2. Per the germline V gene, CDR1 is MNHNS and CDR2 is SASEGT. The CDR3 is 16 residues long. J lost 3 bases, V lost 2 bases, and 3 bases had no gene match. The CDR3 is CASSEIAGGDTGELFF. As DNA, the CDR3 is TGTGCCAGCAGTGAAATAGCGGGGGGTGACACCGGGGAGCTGTTTTTT.

The chain combines TRBV20-1 with TRBJ1-1, with D perhaps TRBD1 (5 bases). Trimming pared 0 bases from V and 6 bases from J, leaving 14 bases between. Germline V gene lookup returns CDR1 DFQATT and CDR2 SNEGSKA (reference sequence). This CDR3 has 14 amino acids. CDR3 residues: CSAREWRGGSEAFF. The CDR3 coding sequence is TGCAGTGCTAGAGAATGGAGGGGCGGCTCTGAAGCTTTCTTT.

V is TRBV2 and J is TRBJ1-1, with a weak D call TRBD1 (5 bases). V lost 6 bases, J lost 2 bases, and 10 bases lay in between. Germline CDR1 SNHLY, CDR2 FYNNEI. This CDR3 comprises 13 residues. CDR3 residues: CASRYRLNTEAFF. As DNA, the CDR3 is TGTGCCAGCAGGTACAGGCTTAACACTGAAGCTTTCTTT.

The chain carries TRBV4-2 and TRBJ2-1, with D hard to call. V gave up 0 bases and J gave up 6 bases, with 9 bases separating them. Germline CDR1 reads LGHNA; CDR2 reads YNFKEQ. The CDR3 runs to 14 residues. The CDR3: CASSQETGGNEQFF. The CDR3, as DNA: TGTGCCAGCAGCCAAGAGACTGGCGGCAATGAGCAGTTCTTC.